Sequencing of this T cell receptor (beta chain) was carried out in a study of T-cell reconstitution after alpha-beta-depleted transplantation in children. Findings and caveats of the study: The study traced high day-60 TCRbeta diversity in some patients to surviving recipient T cells and thymic progenitors. Approximately two months post-transplant, alpha-beta T cells reportedly originated from several hundred expanded graft clones.

Preparation of the TCRbeta library involved a method that used unique molecular identifiers. TCRdb reanalysed the PCR reads using MiXCR and keeps one entry per CDR3 protein. The sample carries hundreds of thousands of distinct CDR3 sequences, over 10% recorded once. The CDR3 has 14 amino acids. The germline gives CDR1 SEHNR, CDR2 FQNEAQ (reference sequence). V was pared by 1 base and J by 4 bases, with 7 bases between. This clonotype was observed at least ten times. Antigen specificity is unknown. The sequence derives from a male patient aged 10 to 17 who had a stem cell transplant for acute myeloid leukemia, so the T cells may come from the graft donor. The V gene is TRBV7-9, the J gene TRBJ2-2, with D hard to call. This specimen was PBMCs, mostly from graft donor cells, taken 360 days after TCRalphabeta/CD19-depleted stem cell transplant. The CDR3 spells CASSLEHATGELFF. The CDR3 DNA sequence: TGTGCCAGCAGCTTAGAACACGCCACCGGGGAGCTGTTTTTT. The full variable domain, completed using reference TRBV7-9 and TRBJ2-2, is DTGVSQNPRHKITKRGQNVTFRCDPISEHNRLYWYRQTLGQGPEFLTYFQNEAQLEKSRLLSDRFSAERPKGSFSTLEIQRTEQGDSAMYLCASSLEHATGELFFGEGSRLTVL.